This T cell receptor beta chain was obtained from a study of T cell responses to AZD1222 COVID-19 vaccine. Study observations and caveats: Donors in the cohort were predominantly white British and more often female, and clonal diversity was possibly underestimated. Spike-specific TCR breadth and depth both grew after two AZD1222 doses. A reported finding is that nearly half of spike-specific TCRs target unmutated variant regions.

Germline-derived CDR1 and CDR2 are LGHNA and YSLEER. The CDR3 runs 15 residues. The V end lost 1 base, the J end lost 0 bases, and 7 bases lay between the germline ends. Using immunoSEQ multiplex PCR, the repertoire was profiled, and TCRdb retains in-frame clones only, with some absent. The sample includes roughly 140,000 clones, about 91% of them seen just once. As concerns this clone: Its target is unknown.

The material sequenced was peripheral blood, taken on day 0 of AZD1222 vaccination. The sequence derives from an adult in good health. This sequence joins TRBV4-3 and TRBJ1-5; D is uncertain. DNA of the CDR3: TGCGCCAGCAGCCAAGTATTGGATAGCAATCAGCCCCAGCATTTT. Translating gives CASSQVLDSNQPQHF.